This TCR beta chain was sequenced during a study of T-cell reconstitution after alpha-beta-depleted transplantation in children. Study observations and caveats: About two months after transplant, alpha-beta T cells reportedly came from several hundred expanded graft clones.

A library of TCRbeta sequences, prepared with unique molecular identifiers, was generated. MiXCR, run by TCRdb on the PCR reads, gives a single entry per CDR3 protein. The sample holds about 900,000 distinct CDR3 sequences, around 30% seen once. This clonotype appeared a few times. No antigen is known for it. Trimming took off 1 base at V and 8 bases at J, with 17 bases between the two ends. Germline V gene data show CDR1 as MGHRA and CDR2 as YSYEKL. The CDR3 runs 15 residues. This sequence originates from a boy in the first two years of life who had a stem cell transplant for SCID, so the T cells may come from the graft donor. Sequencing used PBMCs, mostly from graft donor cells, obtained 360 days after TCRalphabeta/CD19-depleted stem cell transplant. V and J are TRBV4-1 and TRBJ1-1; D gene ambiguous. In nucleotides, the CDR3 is TGCGCCAGCAGCCAAGTTTCGGAGAGGGAGTGGGAAGCTTTCTTT. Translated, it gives CASSQVSEREWEAFF.